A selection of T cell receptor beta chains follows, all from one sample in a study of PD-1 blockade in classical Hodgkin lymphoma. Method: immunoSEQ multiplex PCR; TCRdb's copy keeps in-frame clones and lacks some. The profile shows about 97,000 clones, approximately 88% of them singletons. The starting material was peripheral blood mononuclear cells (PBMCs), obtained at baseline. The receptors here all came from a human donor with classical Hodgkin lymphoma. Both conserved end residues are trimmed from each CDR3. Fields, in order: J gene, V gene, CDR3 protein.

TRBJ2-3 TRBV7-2 ASSFMGPGTDTQY
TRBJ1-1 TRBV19 ASSRRQGHSEAF
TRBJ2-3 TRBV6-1 ASSEAAGFDTQY
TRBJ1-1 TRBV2 ARGLSTEAF
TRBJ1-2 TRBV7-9 ASSPPGRGGYT
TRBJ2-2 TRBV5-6 ASSPTREPFGELF
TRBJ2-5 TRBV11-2 ASTSEPARETQY
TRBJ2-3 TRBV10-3 ATHPGSTDTQY
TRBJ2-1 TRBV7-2 ASSGVRDHNNEQF
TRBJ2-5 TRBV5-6 ASREIGGSRDVTQY
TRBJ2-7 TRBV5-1 ASSQGGAGIMWEQY
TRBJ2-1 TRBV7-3 ASSPNKGGTLNEQF
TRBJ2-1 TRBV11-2 ASSLISTSYNEQF
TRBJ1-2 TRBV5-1 ASSLLSRDYGYT
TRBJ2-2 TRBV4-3 ASSQVPAGLTGELF
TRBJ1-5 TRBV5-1 ASSKDSLGDQPQH
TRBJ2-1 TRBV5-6 ASSYGTSGTNEQF
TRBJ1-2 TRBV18 ASSPTGGTNYGYT
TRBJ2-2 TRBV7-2 ASSSYTGELF
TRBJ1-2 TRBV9 ASSVGGGRWNYGYT
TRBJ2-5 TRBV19 ASSILWGETQY
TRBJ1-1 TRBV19 ASRTDSGVNTEAF
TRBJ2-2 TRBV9 ASSVELAGFMDTGELF
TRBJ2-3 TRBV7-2 ASSSYGRLDTQY
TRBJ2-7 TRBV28 ASSLLGYEQY
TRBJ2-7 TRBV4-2 ASSLPGTDPYEQY
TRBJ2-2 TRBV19 ATTQRGYNTGELF
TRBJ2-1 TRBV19 ASKGWGGHTYNEQF
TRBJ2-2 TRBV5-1 ASSLEGSIGELF
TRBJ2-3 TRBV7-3 ASSSMGLSTDTQY
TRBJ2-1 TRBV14 ASSQILGNEQF
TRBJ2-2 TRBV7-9 ASSLGLEVGELF
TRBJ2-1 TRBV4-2 ASSQAMPLAGDAYNEQF
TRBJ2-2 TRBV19 ASRRDRELF
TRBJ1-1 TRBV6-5 ASSYRGVGNTEAF
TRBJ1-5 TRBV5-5 ASSLQGQPQH
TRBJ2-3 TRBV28 ASSSPGQGGTDTQY
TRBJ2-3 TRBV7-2 ASSLISGRLGDTQY
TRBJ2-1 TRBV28 ASSFGGGLYNEQF
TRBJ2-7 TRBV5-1 ASSLEGIEQY